This T cell receptor beta chain was recovered during a study of T-cell reconstitution after alpha-beta-depleted transplantation in children. General study findings and limits: The authors attributed T-cell counts and diversity one year after transplant mostly to newly produced T cells. TCRbeta diversity was high at day 60 in some patients (a result of surviving recipient T cells and thymic progenitors).

The V gene lost 1 base and the J gene lost 0 bases, with 13 bases spanning the gap. Germline CDR1 reads LGHDT; CDR2 reads YNNKEL (reference sequence). The CDR3 totals 18 residues. This clonotype was detected ten times or more. Its specificity is not known. Preparing the TCRbeta library involved the use of unique molecular identifiers. TCRdb re-derived calls from the PCR reads in MiXCR, one entry per CDR3 protein. The table lists over 15,000 distinct CDR3 sequences, around 7.7% of them singletons. V gene TRBV3-1 combines with J gene TRBJ2-6; no definite D call. The sequenced sample was PBMCs, mostly from graft donor cells, obtained 60 days after TCRalphabeta/CD19-depleted stem cell transplant. The receptor was derived from a boy younger than two who had a stem cell transplant for Wiskott-Aldrich syndrome, so the T cells may come from the graft donor. In nucleotides, the CDR3 is TGTGCCAGCAGCCAAGCCGGGCGCGAACTCTCTGGGGCCAACGTCCTGACTTTC. It codes for CASSQAGRELSGANVLTF. The whole variable domain, remainder taken from reference TRBV3-1 and TRBJ2-6, is DTAVSQTPKYLVTQMGNDKSIKCEQNLGHDTMYWYKQDSKKFLKIMFSYNNKELIINETVPNRFSPKSPDKAHLNLHINSLELGDSAVYFCASSQAGRELSGANVLTFGAGSRLTVL.